This T cell receptor (beta chain) was sequenced for a study of molecular identifiers for immune sequencing clone quantification. Bulk TCR libraries were made with methods that had been previously described and with listed TCR primers. MiXCR was run by TCRdb on the PCR reads, yielding one entry per CDR3 protein. The sample includes about half a million distinct CDR3 sequences, around 23% of them seen just once. Trimming removed 4 bases from V and 12 bases from J, with 11 bases in between. The CDR3 consists of 11 residues. The germline gives CDR1 ENHRY, CDR2 SYGVKD. Specimen: naive CD8+ T cells from blood, with Jurkat cell RNA spiked in. Subset described: FACS-sorted CD8+CD4-CCR7+CD45RA+ naive T cells. The clonotype was recovered from a human donor in good health. Some libraries in this study had Jurkat cell RNA spiked in. The genes are TRBV10-3 and TRBJ2-3; possible D gene TRBD1, 6 bases. The DNA of the CDR3 is TGTGCCATCAGTGGAGGCAGGGGTCAGTATTTT. Amino acid sequence: CAISGGRGQYF.